Here is one T cell receptor (beta chain) with its context. Its specificity is unknown. This CDR3 has 15 residues. V dropped 0 bases and J dropped 2 bases, with 10 bases sitting between them. CDR1 is LNHNV, CDR2 YYDKDF, per germline (reference sequence). The entry originates in a study of Tregs in tolerant kidney transplant recipients. Whole-study findings and limits: No direct test of biological reproducibility was done here. The most relevant donor-specific Treg TCRbeta repertoire apparently came from expansion with activated donor B cells.

Data came from immunoSEQ multiplex PCR; TCRdb stores just in-frame clones and leaves some out. The sample includes about 68,000 clones, roughly 84% of them seen just once. This receptor was identified in a human donor in good health. The J gene is TRBJ1-1, the V gene TRBV15, with D tentatively TRBD1 (5 bases). The sample consisted of CD4+ T cells from blood. As DNA, the CDR3 is TGTGCCACCAGCAGAGATCGACAGAGAAACACTGAAGCTTTCTTT. Translated: CATSRDRQRNTEAFF.